The entry below gives a single T cell receptor beta chain sequence along with its context. The antigen remains undetermined. The authors deemed Graves' hyperthyroidism stable absent ophthalmopathy progression within 18 months. This sample stems from a study of T cells in Graves' hyperthyroidism and ophthalmopathy. Overall study results and limits: Using 13 V-J features, a model discriminated ophthalmopathy from stable hyperthyroidism. Most clonotypes that expanded in the thyroid above 0.001 also showed up in blood.

V shed 0 bases, J shed 5 bases, and the junction held 3 bases outside the gene matches. This CDR3 is built from 16 residues. Germline-derived CDR1 and CDR2 are MNHEY and SMNVEV (reference sequence). Amplified TCR beta CDR3 regions derived from RNA transcripts. When the TCR CDR3 underwent first-round RT-PCR, the HTBI primer set was used. TCRdb analysed the multiplex PCR reads with MiXCR anew, one entry per CDR3 protein. The table shows under 350,000 distinct CDR3 sequences, with around 23% occurring only once. This TCR was sampled from a woman aged 45-60 years with Graves' hyperthyroidism. The sample taken for sequencing was blood. The V call is TRBV27, the J call TRBJ2-7; TRBD2 aligns across 14 bases. The DNA for the CDR3 is TGTGCCAGCAGTTTATCCGCGGGACTAGCGGGAGACGAGCAGTACTTC. Amino acids: CASSLSAGLAGDEQYF.